The entry below gives a single T cell receptor (beta chain) sequence along with its context. Its specificity is not known. CD4+CD25+CD127- Tregs, CD4+CD25- non-Tregs, CD4 and CD8 cells were sorted. These data belong to a study of Tregs in tolerant kidney transplant recipients. Regarding the study as a whole: This study did not directly address biological reproducibility.

Profiling relied on immunoSEQ multiplex PCR, and the TCRdb table lists in-frame clones only, not all of them. The top ten hold about 5% of the sample, which has around 50,000 clones, about 86% seen once. Specimen: CD4+ T cells from blood. This clonotype was sampled from a human donor in good health.

CDR3 DNA: TGTGCCAGCAGCAGAGACCCCTTTTCCTCAACCTACGAGCAGTACTTC. This sequence encodes CASSRDPFSSTYEQYF. The rearrangement uses TRBV5-4 and TRBJ2-7; no firm D call. CDR1 and CDR2 (germline): SGHNT, YYREEE (reference sequence). The CDR3 has 16 amino acids. V dropped 4 bases and J dropped 2 bases, with 19 bases sitting between them.